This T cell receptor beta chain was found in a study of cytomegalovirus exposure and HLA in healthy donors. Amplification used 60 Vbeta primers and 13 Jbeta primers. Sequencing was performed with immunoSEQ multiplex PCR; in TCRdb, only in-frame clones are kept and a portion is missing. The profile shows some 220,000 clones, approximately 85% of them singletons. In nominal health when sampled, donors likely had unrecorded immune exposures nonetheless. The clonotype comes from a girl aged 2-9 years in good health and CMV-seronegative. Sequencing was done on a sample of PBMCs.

The CDR3 nucleotides are TGTGCCAGCAGCTTAGCTACGCGGGGGGGGCCCTACGAGCAGTACTTC. Its protein product is CASSLATRGGPYEQYF. This rearrangement joins TRBV7-2 to TRBJ2-7, with 9 bases matching TRBD2. The length of the CDR3 is 16 residues. CDR1 and CDR2 from the germline V gene are SGHTA and FQGNSA. The junction had 5 bases not matched to a gene; V was cut back by 0 bases and J by 2 bases.